One and the same sample provided the 4 T cell receptor beta chains below, sequenced in a study of OX40 agonist ivuxolimab in advanced cancers. Clones were read by immunoSEQ multiplex PCR, and TCRdb kept only the in-frame ones, dropping some. Found here are about 74,000 clones, roughly 83% of them singletons; the top ten hold approximately 2%. Sequencing used CD4+ or CD8+ T cells sorted from blood, obtained in a trial of the OX40 agonist ivuxolimab. The receptors stem from an adult with an advanced solid tumor such as melanoma, head and neck, liver or kidney cancer.

The chain carries TRBV9 and TRBJ2-3; D is undetermined. Trimming pared 0 bases from V and 2 bases from J, leaving 4 bases between. Germline assignment: CDR1 SGDLS and CDR2 YYNGEE. CDR3 length: 13 residues. The chain's CDR3 is CASSVAATDTQYF. The CDR3 nucleotides read TGTGCCAGCAGCGTAGCCGCCACAGATACGCAGTATTTT.

The CDR3 loop reads CASSQEGDSRSYEQYF. DNA of the CDR3: TGCGCCAGCAGCCAAGAAGGGGACAGTCGCTCCTACGAGCAGTACTTC. The J gene is TRBJ2-7, the V gene TRBV4-1; the match to TRBD1 covers 7 bases. CDR3 size: 16 residues. Germline values: CDR1 MGHRA, CDR2 YSYEKL. Trimming at V came to 0 bases and at J to 0 bases, leaving 5 bases not matched to a gene.

The DNA of the CDR3 is TGCGCCAGCAGCCAAGAGGGGGTCAGGGCGAACTATGGCTACACCTTC. Translation: CASSQEGVRANYGYTF. The chain joins TRBV4-3 to TRBJ1-2, with D tentatively TRBD1 (5 bases). The V end lost 0 bases, the J end lost 2 bases, and 13 bases lay between the germline ends. The CDR3 extends over 16 amino acids. Germline CDR1 and CDR2: LGHNA and YSLEER.

The chain joins TRBV5-4 to TRBJ2-2, with D possibly called TRBD1 or TRBD2 (5 bases each). The germline gives CDR1 SGHNT, CDR2 YYREEE (reference sequence). Trimming removed 4 bases from V and 0 bases from J, with 10 bases in between. The CDR3 length is 15 residues. CDR3 coding DNA: TGTGCCAGCAGCCCAGGGCGGGCGAACACCGGGGAGCTGTTTTTT. Its protein product is CASSPGRANTGELFF.